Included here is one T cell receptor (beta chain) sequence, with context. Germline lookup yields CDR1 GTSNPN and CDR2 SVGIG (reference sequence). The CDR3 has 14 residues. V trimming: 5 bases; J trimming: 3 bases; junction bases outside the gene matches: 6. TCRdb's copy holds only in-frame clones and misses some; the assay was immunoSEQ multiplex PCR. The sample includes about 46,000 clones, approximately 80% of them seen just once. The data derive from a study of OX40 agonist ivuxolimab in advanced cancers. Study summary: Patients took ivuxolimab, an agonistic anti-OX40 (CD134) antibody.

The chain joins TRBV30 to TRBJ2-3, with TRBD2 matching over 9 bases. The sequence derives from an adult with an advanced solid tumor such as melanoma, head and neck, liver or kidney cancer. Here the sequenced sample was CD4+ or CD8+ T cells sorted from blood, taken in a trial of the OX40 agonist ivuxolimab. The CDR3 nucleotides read TGTGCCTGGTGTCCTAGCGGGACGACAGATACGCAGTATTTT. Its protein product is CAWCPSGTTDTQYF.